Following are 19 T cell receptor beta chains from one sample sequenced in a study of blood T cell repertoires in COVID-19. Libraries were prepared by immunoSEQ multiplex PCR; TCRdb keeps only in-frame clonotypes and omits some of them. This sample yields roughly 250,000 clones, of which approximately 85% are seen a single time; more than 3.5% belongs to the top ten. Specimen: PBMCs or T cells enriched from blood (not recorded which). The receptors shown here come from a woman younger than 45 who had recovered from COVID-19.

The rearrangement uses TRBV27 and TRBJ1-6, with D unresolved. This CDR3 spans 14 amino acids. The V gene lost 2 bases and the J gene lost 7 bases, with 9 bases spanning the gap. Germline CDR1 is MNHEY and CDR2 is SMNVEV (reference sequence). The CDR3 here is CASSLRRGNSPLHF. The CDR3 DNA is TGTGCCAGCAGTTTACGGCGAGGGAATTCACCCCTCCACTTT.

This clone has only one observation. The chain is built from TRBV6-5 and TRBJ1-1; 7 bases line up with TRBD1. This CDR3 spans 15 amino acids. Germline V gene data show CDR1 as MNHEY and CDR2 as SVGAGI. Trimming at V came to 5 bases and at J to 10 bases, leaving 16 bases not matched to a gene. CDR3 coding DNA: TGTGCCAGCAGTACGGGACAGACCCTCCATTACGGAGCTTTCTTT. This codes for CASSTGQTLHYGAFF.

This clone was seen more than once but under ten times. The gene calls are TRBV18 and TRBJ1-2, with a possible D match to TRBD1 (6 bases). CDR3 size: 14 residues. Between the trimmed V and J ends, which lost 7 bases and 4 bases, there was a span of 16 bases. Germline V gene sequence: CDR1 KGHSH, CDR2 LQKENI. The CDR3 DNA is TGTGCCAGCTTAGGGGGAAGAGAAAGCTATGGCTACACCTTC. Translation: CASLGGRESYGYTF.

For the CDR3, the DNA is TGCAGCGTTGACGACCCTAGCGGGAGAGGGAACGAGCAGTACTTC. Amino acids: CSVDDPSGRGNEQYF. The chain recombines TRBV29-1 with TRBJ2-7, with TRBD2 identical over 10 bases. The CDR3 length is 15 residues. Unmatched junction bases numbered 10, after V lost 3 bases and J lost 5 bases. CDR1 is SQVTM and CDR2 is ANQGSEA in the germline V gene.

The CDR3 here is CASSLGPSLHSNQPQHF. The CDR3 nucleotides read TGTGCCAGCAGTTTAGGGCCGTCTCTGCATAGCAATCAGCCCCAGCATTTT. The chain links TRBV28 to TRBJ1-5; no clear D. V lost 2 bases and J lost 0, with 14 bases in between. This CDR3 comprises 17 residues. Germline V gene data show CDR1 as MDHEN and CDR2 as SYDVKM.

The chain couples TRBV10-2 to TRBJ2-7; 11 bases match TRBD2. Germline V lookup: CDR1 WSHSY, CDR2 SAAADI. The CDR3 loop spans 14 amino acids. J gave up 4 bases and V 4 bases, and 3 bases lay outside the gene matches. CDR3 coding DNA: TGCGCCAGCAGTGTAGCGGGGGGGTCTTACGAGCAGTACTTC. Its translation: CASSVAGGSYEQYF.

About this clone itself: The same CDR3 can be traced to other DNA sequences in this sample. The J gene is TRBJ1-1, the V gene TRBV29-1; maybe TRBD1 (5 bases). V was shortened by 4 bases and J by 1 base, with 7 bases between the two germline ends. The CDR3 is 12 residues long. CDR1 and CDR2 (germline): SQVTM, ANQGSEA. Here the CDR3 DNA reads TGCAGCGTTGGTCAGGGGAACACTGAAGCTTTCTTT. Amino acids: CSVGQGNTEAFF.

The CDR3 here is CASFKGGARRVPYSNQPQHF. The CDR3 DNA sequence: TGTGCCAGCTTCAAAGGGGGGGCGAGGAGGGTTCCTTATAGCAATCAGCCCCAGCATTTT. J is TRBJ1-5 and V is TRBV28; D is possibly TRBD1 (6 bases). V was trimmed by 8 bases and J by 0 bases, leaving 29 bases between them. Germline-derived CDR1 and CDR2 are MDHEN and SYDVKM. This CDR3 comprises 20 residues.

The genes are TRBV7-9 and TRBJ1-4; D is undetermined. The CDR3 is 13 residues long. The V end was cut by 8 bases, the J end by 5 bases, with 12 bases between. Germline V gene lookup returns CDR1 SEHNR and CDR2 FQNEAQ (reference sequence). CDR3 loop: CASRTGRNEKLFF. Written as DNA, the CDR3 is TGTGCCAGCCGGACCGGGAGAAATGAAAAACTGTTTTTT.

The CDR3: CASSHLPGQGYEQYF. The CDR3 DNA follows: TGTGCCAGCAGCCACCTACCGGGACAGGGATACGAGCAGTACTTC. This chain joins TRBV3-1 (or the pseudogene TRBV3-2) and TRBJ2-7; 9 bases agree with TRBD1. Trimming removed 3 bases from V and 4 bases from J; junction bases left unmatched: 7. The germline gives CDR1 LGHDT, CDR2 YNNKEL (reference sequence). This CDR3 is built from 15 residues.

The rearrangement joins TRBV19 to TRBJ2-1; possibly TRBD2 for D (5 bases). This CDR3 spans 12 amino acids. CDR1 and CDR2 (germline): LNHDA, SQIVND (reference sequence). The V end lost 1 base, the J end lost 8 bases, and 6 bases lay between the germline ends. CDR3 bases: TGTGCCAGTAGTATAGCGGGATATGAGCAGTTCTTC. It translates to CASSIAGYEQFF.

This clone was observed a single time. The V call is TRBV28, the J call TRBJ2-7, with 8 bases that match TRBD1. V lost 8 bases, J lost 5 bases, and 14 bases stayed unmatched. The CDR3 consists of 15 residues. CDR1 and CDR2 from the germline V gene are MDHEN and SYDVKM. The CDR3 loop is CASPPSTGEGNEQYF. In DNA form, the CDR3 reads TGTGCCAGCCCCCCATCGACAGGGGAAGGGAACGAGCAGTACTTC.

This clone was recorded only once. The chain carries TRBV18 and TRBJ2-3; 13 nucleotides line up with TRBD2. V lost 5 bases and J lost 3; bases outside the gene matches: 8. The CDR3 is made up of 17 amino acids. The germline V gene has CDR1 KGHSH and CDR2 LQKENI. CDR3 region: CASSMGLAGRKTDTQYF. The CDR3, as DNA: TGTGCCAGCTCAATGGGACTAGCGGGACGGAAGACAGATACGCAGTATTTT.

This clone was observed a single time. This rearrangement joins TRBV6-5 to TRBJ2-7; 8 positions match TRBD2. This CDR3 has 14 amino acids. The germline V gene encodes CDR1 MNHEY and CDR2 SVGAGI. Trimming took 9 bases from V and 6 from J; bases not matched to a gene: 13. In nucleotides, the CDR3 is TGTGCCAGTTCCCTAGCGGGTCAGGGGAGCGAGCAGTACTTC. Encoded protein: CASSLAGQGSEQYF.

V gene TRBV11-1 combines with J gene TRBJ2-3; 7 nucleotides line up with TRBD2. The V segment lost 1 base and the J segment 6 bases; nucleotides outside the gene matches: 10. The CDR3 spans 16 residues. Germline CDR1 is SGHAT and CDR2 is FQDESV (reference sequence). CDR3 in DNA: TGTGCCAGCAGCTTAGAGGAAGCGGGAAGGTCCGATACGCAGTATTTT. Translated, it gives CASSLEEAGRSDTQYF.

The rearrangement uses TRBV28 and TRBJ1-2; TRBD1 is a possible D gene (5 bases). CDR1 is MDHEN and CDR2 is SYDVKM in the germline V gene. The CDR3 sequence is 14 residues long. V was shortened by 5 bases and J by 4 bases, with 14 bases between the two germline ends. CDR3 region: CASSEAGGAYGYTF. CDR3 DNA: TGTGCCAGCAGTGAAGCAGGAGGGGCCTATGGCTACACCTTC.

V and J are TRBV2 and TRBJ2-1; no clear D. Per the germline V gene, CDR1 is SNHLY and CDR2 is FYNNEI. V lost 7 bases and J lost 7, with 8 bases in between. The CDR3 is 11 residues long. For the CDR3, the DNA is TGTGCCAGCACCCCTAAGAATGAGCAGTTCTTC. Amino acids: CASTPKNEQFF.

V gene TRBV15 combines with J gene TRBJ2-7; the D gene is possibly TRBD1 (6 bases). This CDR3 is 13 amino acids long. V was shortened by 2 bases and J by 2 bases, with 7 bases between the two germline ends. Germline V gene data show CDR1 as LNHNV and CDR2 as YYDKDF (reference sequence). CDR3 protein: CATSRWTAYEQYF. CDR3 DNA: TGTGCCACCAGCAGATGGACAGCCTACGAGCAGTACTTC. The complete variable domain, with remaining parts taken from reference TRBV15 and TRBJ2-7, reads DAMVIQNPRYQVTQFGKPVTLSCSQTLNHNVMYWYQQKSSQAPKLLFHYYDKDFNNEADTPDNFQSRRPNTSFCFLDIRSPGLGDTAMYLCATSRWTAYEQYFGPGTRLTVT.

The V call is TRBV4-1, the J call TRBJ2-7, with D unresolved. CDR3 length: 13 residues. CDR1 is MGHRA, CDR2 YSYEKL, per germline. Trimming removed 0 bases from V and 4 bases from J, with 7 bases in between. CDR3 amino acids: CASSQERFYEQYF. As DNA, the CDR3 is TGCGCCAGCAGCCAAGAGAGATTTTACGAGCAGTACTTC.